This TCR beta chain was recorded in a study of shared clonotypes between healthy human individuals. Only in-frame clones appear in the TCRdb table, and some are missing; sequencing was by immunoSEQ multiplex PCR. The sample has about 320,000 clones; about nine tenths are singletons. Germline CDR1 SQVTM, CDR2 ANQGSEA. The CDR3 spans 17 residues. The germline V and J ends were trimmed by 0 bases and 1 base, with 16 bases remaining between them. The chain is built from TRBV29-1 and TRBJ2-1, with TRBD1 as a possible D gene (5 bases). The sample consisted of memory CD8+ T cells sorted from blood. Sample subset: CD45RO+ cells pooled with CCR7-negative TemRA cells. The sequence was obtained from a man aged 18 to 29 in good health. Written as DNA, the CDR3 is TGCAGCGTTGAAGATCTAGTTGACAGCCCTTCCTACAATGAGCAGTTCTTC. It encodes CSVEDLVDSPSYNEQFF.